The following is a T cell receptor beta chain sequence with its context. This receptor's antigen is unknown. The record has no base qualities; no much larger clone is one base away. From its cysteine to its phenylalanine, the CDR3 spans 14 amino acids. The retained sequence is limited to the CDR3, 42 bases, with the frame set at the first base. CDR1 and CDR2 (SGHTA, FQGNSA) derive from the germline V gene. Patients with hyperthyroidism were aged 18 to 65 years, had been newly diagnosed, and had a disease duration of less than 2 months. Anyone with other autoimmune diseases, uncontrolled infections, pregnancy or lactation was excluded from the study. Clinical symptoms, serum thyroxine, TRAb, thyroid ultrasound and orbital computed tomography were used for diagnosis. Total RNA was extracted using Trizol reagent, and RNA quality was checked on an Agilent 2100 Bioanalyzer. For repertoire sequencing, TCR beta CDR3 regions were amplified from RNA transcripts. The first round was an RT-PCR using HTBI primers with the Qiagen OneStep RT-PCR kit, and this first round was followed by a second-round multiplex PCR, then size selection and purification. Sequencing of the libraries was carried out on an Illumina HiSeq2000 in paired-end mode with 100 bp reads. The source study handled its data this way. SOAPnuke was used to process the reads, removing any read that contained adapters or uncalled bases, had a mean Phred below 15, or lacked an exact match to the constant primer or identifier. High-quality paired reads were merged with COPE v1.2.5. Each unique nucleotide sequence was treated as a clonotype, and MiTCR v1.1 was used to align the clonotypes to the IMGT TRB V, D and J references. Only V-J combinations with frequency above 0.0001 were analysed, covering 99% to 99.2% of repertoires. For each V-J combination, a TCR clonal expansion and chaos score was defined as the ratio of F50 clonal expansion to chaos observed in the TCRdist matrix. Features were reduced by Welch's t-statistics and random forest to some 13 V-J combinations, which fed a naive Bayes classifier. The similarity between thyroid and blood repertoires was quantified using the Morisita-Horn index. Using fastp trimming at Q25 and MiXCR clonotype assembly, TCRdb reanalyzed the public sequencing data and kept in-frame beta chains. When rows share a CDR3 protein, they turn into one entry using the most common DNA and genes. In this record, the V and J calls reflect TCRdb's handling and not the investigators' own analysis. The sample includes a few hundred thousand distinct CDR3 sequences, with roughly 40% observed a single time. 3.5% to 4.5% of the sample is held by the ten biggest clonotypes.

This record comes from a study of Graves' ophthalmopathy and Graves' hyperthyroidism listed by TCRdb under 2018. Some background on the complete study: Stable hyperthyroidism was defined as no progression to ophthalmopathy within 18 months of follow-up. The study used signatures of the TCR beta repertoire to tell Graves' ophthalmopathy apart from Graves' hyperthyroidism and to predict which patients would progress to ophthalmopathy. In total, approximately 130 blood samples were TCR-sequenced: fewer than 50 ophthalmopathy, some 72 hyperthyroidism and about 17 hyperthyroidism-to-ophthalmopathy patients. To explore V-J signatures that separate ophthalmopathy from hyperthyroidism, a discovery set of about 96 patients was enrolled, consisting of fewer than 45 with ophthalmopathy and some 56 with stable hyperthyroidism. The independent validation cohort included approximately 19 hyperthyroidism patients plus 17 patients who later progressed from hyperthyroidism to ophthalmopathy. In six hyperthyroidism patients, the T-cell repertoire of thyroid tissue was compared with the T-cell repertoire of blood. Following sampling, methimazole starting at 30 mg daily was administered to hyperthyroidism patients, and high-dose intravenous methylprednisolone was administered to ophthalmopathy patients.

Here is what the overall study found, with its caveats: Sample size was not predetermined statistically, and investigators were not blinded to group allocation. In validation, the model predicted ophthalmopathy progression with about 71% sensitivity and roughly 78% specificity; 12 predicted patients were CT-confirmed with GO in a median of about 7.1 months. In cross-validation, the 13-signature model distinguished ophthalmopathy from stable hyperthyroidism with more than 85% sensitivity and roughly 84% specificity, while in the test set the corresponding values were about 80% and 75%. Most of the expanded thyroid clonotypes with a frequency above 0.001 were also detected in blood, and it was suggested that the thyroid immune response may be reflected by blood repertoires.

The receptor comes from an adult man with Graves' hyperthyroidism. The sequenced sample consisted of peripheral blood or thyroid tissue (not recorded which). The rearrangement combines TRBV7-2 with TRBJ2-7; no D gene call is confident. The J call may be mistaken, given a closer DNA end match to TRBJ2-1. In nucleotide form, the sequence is TGTGCCAGCAGCTTAGAGAGCTCCTACAATGAGCAGTTCTTC. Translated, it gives CASSLESSYNEQFF.